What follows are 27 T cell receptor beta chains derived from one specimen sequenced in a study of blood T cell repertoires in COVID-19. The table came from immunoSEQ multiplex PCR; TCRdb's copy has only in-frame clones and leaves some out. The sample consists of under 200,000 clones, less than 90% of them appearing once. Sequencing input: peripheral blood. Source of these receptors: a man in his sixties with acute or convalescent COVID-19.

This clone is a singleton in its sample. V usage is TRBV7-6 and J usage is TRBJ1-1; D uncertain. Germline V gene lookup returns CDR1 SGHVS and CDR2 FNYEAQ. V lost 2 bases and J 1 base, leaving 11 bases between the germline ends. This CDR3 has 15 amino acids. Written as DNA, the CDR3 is TGTGCCAGCAGCTTAATGGCGGAGGGGAACACTGAAGCTTTCTTT. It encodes CASSLMAEGNTEAFF.

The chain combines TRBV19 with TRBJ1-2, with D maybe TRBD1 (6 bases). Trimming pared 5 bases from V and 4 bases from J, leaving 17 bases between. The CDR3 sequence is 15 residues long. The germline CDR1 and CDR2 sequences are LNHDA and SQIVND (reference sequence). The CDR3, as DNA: TGTGCCAGTAGTTCTACCCCTGGACAGTTCTATGGCTACACCTTC. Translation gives CASSSTPGQFYGYTF.

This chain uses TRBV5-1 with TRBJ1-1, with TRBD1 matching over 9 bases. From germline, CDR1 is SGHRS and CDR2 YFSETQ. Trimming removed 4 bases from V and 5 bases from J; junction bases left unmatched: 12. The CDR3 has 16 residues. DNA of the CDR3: TGCGCCAGCAGCAGTACCGGGACAGGGAGAGGGACTGAAGCTTTCTTT. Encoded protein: CASSSTGTGRGTEAFF.

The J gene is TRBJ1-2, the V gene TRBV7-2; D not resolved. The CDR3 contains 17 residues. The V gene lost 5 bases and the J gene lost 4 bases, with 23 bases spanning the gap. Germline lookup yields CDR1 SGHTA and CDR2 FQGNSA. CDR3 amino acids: CASSPPGGPFTTYGYTF. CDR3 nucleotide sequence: TGTGCCAGCAGCCCCCCTGGAGGACCCTTTACCACCTATGGCTACACCTTC.

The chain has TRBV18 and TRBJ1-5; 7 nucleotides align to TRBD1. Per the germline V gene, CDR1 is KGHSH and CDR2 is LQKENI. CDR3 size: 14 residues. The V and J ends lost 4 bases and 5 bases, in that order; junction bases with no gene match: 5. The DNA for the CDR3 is TGTGCCAGCTCACTCGATCAGGGGGATCAGCCCCAGCATTTT. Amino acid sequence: CASSLDQGDQPQHF.

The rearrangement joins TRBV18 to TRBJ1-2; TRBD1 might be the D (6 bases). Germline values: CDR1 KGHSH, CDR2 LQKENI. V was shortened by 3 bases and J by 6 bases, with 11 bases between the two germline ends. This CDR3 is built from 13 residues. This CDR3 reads CASSPRQADGYTF. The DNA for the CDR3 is TGTGCCAGCTCACCTCGACAGGCCGATGGCTACACCTTC.

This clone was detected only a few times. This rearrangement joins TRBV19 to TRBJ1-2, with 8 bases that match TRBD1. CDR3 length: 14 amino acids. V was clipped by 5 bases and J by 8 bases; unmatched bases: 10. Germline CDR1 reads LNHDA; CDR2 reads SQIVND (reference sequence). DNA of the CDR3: TGTGCCAGTAGTTCCTCGCAGGGGGCCGGCGGCTACACCTTC. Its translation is CASSSSQGAGGYTF.

The CDR3 DNA reads as TGTGCCGGGACAAAAGCCTACGAGCAGTACGTC. It specifies CAGTKAYEQYV. This chain joins TRBV6-4 and TRBJ2-7, with a possible D match to TRBD1 (6 bases). The CDR3 loop spans 11 amino acids. Germline assignment: CDR1 MRHNA and CDR2 SNTAGT. V was clipped by 11 bases and J by 2 bases, with 10 bases between them.

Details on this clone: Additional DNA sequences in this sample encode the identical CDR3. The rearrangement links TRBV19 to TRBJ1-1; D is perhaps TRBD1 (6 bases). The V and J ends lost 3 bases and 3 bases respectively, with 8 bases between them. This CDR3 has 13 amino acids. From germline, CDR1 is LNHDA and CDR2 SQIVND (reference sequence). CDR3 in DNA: TGTGCCAGTAGTATGTCAGGGGACACTGAAGCTTTCTTT. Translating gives CASSMSGDTEAFF.

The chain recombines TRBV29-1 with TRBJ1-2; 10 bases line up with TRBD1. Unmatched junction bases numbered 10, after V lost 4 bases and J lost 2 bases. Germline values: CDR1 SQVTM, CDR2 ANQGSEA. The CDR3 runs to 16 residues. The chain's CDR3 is CSVVPPSDRGNYGYTF. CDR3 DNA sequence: TGCAGCGTTGTCCCCCCCTCGGACAGGGGGAACTATGGCTACACCTTC.

In DNA, the CDR3 is TGTGCCAGCAGCTCCGGGACAGGGGTTAGAGATACGCAGTATTTT. This sequence encodes CASSSGTGVRDTQYF. This chain uses TRBV7-9 with TRBJ2-3, with 10 bases that match TRBD1. This CDR3 is built from 15 residues. The junction had 6 bases not matched to a gene; V was cut back by 4 bases and J by 5 bases. Looked up from germline, CDR1 is SEHNR and CDR2 is FQNEAQ (reference sequence).

CDR3 sequence (DNA): TGCGCCAGCAGCTTGGGGCCGAAAGGAGGAGATACGCAGTATTTT. Translating gives CASSLGPKGGDTQYF. This chain uses TRBV5-1 with TRBJ2-3, with D tentatively TRBD2 (5 bases). The CDR3 runs to 15 residues. Germline V gene data show CDR1 as SGHRS and CDR2 as YFSETQ. The V end lost 0 bases, the J end lost 5 bases, and 13 bases lay between the germline ends.

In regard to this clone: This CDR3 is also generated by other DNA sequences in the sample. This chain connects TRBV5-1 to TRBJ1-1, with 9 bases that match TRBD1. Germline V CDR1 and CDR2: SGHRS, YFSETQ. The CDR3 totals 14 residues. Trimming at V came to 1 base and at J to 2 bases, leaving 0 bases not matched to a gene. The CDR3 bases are TGCGCCAGCAGCTTGACAGGGGGCAACACTGAAGCTTTCTTT. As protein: CASSLTGGNTEAFF.

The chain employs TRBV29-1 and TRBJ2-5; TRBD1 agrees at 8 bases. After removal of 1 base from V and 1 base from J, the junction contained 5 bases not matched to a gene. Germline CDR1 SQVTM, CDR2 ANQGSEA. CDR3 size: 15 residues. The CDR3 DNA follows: TGCAGCGTTGAAGGGACAGGGTACCTCCAAGAGACCCAGTACTTC. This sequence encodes CSVEGTGYLQETQYF. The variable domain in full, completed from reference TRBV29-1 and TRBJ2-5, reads SAVISQKPSRDICQRGTSLTIQCQVDSQVTMMFWYRQQPGQSLTLIATANQGSEATYESGFVIDKFPISRPNLTFSTLTVSNMSPEDSSIYLCSVEGTGYLQETQYFGPGTRLLVL.

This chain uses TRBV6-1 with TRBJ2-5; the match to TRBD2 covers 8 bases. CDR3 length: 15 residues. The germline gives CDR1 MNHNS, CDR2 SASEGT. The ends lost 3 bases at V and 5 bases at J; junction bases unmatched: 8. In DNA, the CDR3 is TGTGCCAGCAGTGAGGCGGGGGGCCGAGTGGAGACCCAGTACTTC. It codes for CASSEAGGRVETQYF.

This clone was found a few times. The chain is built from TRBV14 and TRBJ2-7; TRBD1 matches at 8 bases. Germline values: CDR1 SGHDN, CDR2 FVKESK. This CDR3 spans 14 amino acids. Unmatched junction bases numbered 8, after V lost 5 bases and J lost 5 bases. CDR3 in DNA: TGTGCCAGCAGCGGCTGGACAGGGCCCAACGAGCAGTACTTC. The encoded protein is CASSGWTGPNEQYF.

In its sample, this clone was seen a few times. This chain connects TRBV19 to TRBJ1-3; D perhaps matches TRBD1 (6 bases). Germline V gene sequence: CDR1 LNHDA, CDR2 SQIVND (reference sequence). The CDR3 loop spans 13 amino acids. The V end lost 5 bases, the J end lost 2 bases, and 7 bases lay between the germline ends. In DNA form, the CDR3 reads TGTGCCAGTAGTGGGGGCACTGGAAACACCATATATTTT. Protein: CASSGGTGNTIYF.

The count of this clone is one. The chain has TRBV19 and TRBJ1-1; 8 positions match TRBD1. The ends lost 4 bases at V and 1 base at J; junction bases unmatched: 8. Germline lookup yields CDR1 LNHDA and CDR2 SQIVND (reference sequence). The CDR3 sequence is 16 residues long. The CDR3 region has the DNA TGTGCCAGTAGTACTCGGCCCGGGACAGGGAACACTGAAGCTTTCTTT. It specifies CASSTRPGTGNTEAFF.

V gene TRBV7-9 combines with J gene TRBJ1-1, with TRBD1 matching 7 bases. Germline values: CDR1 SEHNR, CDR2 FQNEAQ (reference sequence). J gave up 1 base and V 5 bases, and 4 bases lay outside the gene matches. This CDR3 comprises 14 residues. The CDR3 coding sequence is TGTGCCAGCAGCACCGGGACAGCGAACACTGAAGCTTTCTTT. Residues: CASSTGTANTEAFF.

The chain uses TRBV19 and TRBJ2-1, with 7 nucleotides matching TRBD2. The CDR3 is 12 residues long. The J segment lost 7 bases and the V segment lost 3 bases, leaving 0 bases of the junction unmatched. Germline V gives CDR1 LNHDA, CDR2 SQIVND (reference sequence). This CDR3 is CASSMGGNEQFF. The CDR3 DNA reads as TGTGCCAGTAGTATGGGGGGGAATGAGCAGTTCTTC.

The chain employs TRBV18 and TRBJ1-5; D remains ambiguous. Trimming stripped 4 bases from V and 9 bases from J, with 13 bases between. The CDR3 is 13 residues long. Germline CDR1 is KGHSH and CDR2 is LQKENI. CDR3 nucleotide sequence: TGTGCCAGCTCACTTGGGCCCTTAAGGCCCCAGCATTTT. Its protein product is CASSLGPLRPQHF.

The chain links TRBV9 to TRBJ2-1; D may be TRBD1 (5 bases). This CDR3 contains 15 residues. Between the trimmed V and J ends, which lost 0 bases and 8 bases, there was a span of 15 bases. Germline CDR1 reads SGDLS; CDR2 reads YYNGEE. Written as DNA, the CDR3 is TGTGCCAGCAGCGTAGCTTCTAGGACAATACATGAGCAGTTCTTC. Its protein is CASSVASRTIHEQFF.

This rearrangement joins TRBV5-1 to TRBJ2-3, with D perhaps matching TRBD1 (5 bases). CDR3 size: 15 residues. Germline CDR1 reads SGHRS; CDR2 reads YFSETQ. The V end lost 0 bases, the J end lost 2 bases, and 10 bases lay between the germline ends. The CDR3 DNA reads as TGCGCCAGCAGCTTGGGTCAGGGCAACACAGATACGCAGTATTTT. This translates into CASSLGQGNTDTQYF.

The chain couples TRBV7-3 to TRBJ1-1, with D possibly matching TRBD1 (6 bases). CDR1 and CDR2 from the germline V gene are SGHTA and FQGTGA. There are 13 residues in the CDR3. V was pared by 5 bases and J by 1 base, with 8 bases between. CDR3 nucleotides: TGTGCCAGCAGCATGGGACAGAACACTGAAGCTTTCTTT. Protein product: CASSMGQNTEAFF.

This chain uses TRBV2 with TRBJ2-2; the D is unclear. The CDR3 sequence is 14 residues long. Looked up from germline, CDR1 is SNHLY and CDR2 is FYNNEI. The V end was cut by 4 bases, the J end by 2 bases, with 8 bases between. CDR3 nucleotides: TGTGCCAGCAGTGCGGGTCCAAACACCGGGGAGCTGTTTTTT. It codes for CASSAGPNTGELFF.

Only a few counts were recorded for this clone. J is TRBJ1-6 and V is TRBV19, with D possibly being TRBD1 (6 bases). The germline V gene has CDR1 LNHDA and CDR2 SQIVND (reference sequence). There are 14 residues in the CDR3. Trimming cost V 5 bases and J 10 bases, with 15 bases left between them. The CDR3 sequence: CASSPWTEASPLHF. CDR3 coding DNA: TGTGCCAGTAGTCCATGGACAGAAGCATCACCCCTCCACTTT.

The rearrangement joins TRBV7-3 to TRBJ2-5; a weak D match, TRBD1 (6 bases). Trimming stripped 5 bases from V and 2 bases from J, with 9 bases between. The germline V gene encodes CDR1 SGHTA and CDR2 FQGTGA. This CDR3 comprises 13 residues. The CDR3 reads CASSRGQQETQYF. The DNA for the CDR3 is TGTGCCAGCAGCCGAGGACAGCAAGAGACCCAGTACTTC.